This T cell receptor beta chain was recovered during a study of blood T cell repertoires in COVID-19. Study context: PBMCs, B-cell-depleted T cells, or T cells were the source of the cDNA or gDNA that made up the material.

The data were produced by immunoSEQ multiplex PCR, yet TCRdb's version contains in-frame clones alone and is incomplete. The sample holds under 200,000 clones, approximately 86% seen once. V was trimmed by 0 bases and J by 5 bases, leaving 16 bases between them. The CDR3 has 16 residues. Germline lookup yields CDR1 MNHNS and CDR2 SASEGT. The chain is built from TRBV6-1 and TRBJ2-5, with D maybe TRBD1 (5 bases). Sequences were obtained from peripheral blood. The sequence came from a man between 65 and 80 years old with active or convalescent COVID-19. CDR3 sequence reads: CASSEALLGVRETQYF. The CDR3 bases are TGTGCCAGCAGTGAAGCGCTTCTAGGGGTACGGGAGACCCAGTACTTC.